These T cell receptor beta chains were read from a single sample in a study of shared clonotypes between healthy human individuals. Assay: immunoSEQ multiplex PCR; the TCRdb copy retains only in-frame clones and omits some. The sample has about 1 million clones; around 76% are singletons. Sequencing used memory CD4+ T cells sorted from blood. These receptors were collected from a man aged 18-30 years in good health. The CDR3 runs from the conserved cysteine through the conserved F or W. Each record gives: J gene, V gene, clone size, D gene, CDR3 length, CDR3 DNA, CDR3 protein. D genes are given only for firm matches. A clone size is listed for some rows: how often the clone was seen (once, few, many), or a class if it is expanded.

TRBJ2-7,TRBV28,many,NA,14,TGTGCCATAGAAGGGGCAGGCTCCTCCTACGAGCAGTACTTC,CAIEGAGSSYEQYF
TRBJ2-7,TRBV11-1,NA,TRBD1,15,TGTGCCAGCAGCCAGCCGGGACAGGGGGCTAAGAAGCAGTACTTC,CASSQPGQGAKKQYF
TRBJ2-1,TRBV9,NA,NA,15,TGTGCCAGCAGCGTATCGGGGGAGGCCTACAATGAGCAGTTCTTC,CASSVSGEAYNEQFF
TRBJ1-6,TRBV6-5,NA,NA,13,TGTGCCAGCAGCAGACAGCATAATTCACCCCTCCACTTT,CASSRQHNSPLHF
TRBJ2-7,TRBV6-6,NA,NA,15,TGTGCCAGCAGTTACTCGTCGAACGGACCCTACGAGCAGTACTTC,CASSYSSNGPYEQYF
TRBJ2-5,TRBV9,NA,NA,12,TGTGCCAGCAGCACATCCGGGGAGACCCAGTACTTC,CASSTSGETQYF
TRBJ2-3,TRBV29-1,NA,NA,14,TGCAGCGTTGGGGTGCTGGGAAACACAGATACGCAGTATTTT,CSVGVLGNTDTQYF
TRBJ2-1,TRBV29-1,NA,NA,12,TGCAGCGTTGATAGCCCCGGGAATGAGCAGTTCTTC,CSVDSPGNEQFF
TRBJ2-5,TRBV9,NA,TRBD2,14,TGTGCCAGCAGCCCCTCACTAGCGGGGGAGACCCAGTACTTC,CASSPSLAGETQYF
TRBJ1-1,TRBV19,NA,NA,15,TGTGCCAGTAGTATAAGCAGGGAAGGTACCACTGAAGCTTTCTTT,CASSISREGTTEAFF
TRBJ1-1,TRBV4-3,NA,NA,13,TGCGCCAGCAGCCAATATATGAACACTGAAGCTTTCTTT,CASSQYMNTEAFF
TRBJ1-1,TRBV2,many,NA,14,TGTGCCAGCAGTCCCCGGGGCTCGGGCACTGAAGCTTTCTTT,CASSPRGSGTEAFF
TRBJ1-2,TRBV9,NA,NA,16,TGTGCCAGCAGCCCATCGTGGCGGACATTCGACTATGGCTACACCTTC,CASSPSWRTFDYGYTF
TRBJ2-7,TRBV6-1,once,NA,14,TGTGCCAGCAGCCGGGACCCCAGCTCCTACGAGCAGTACTTC,CASSRDPSSYEQYF
TRBJ1-1,TRBV16,NA,TRBD1,14,TGTGCCAGCAGCCTCTTAGACAGGGTCACTGAAGCTTTCTTT,CASSLLDRVTEAFF
TRBJ2-1,TRBV15,NA,TRBD2,16,TGTGCCACCAGCAGAGATGGCCTAGCGGATGACAATGAGCAGTTCTTC,CATSRDGLADDNEQFF
TRBJ2-5,TRBV7-2,NA,NA,14,TGTGCCAGCAGCTTAAGGGGAGCAGGGGAGACCCAGTACTTC,CASSLRGAGETQYF
TRBJ1-1,TRBV4-1,NA,TRBD1,15,TGCGCCAGCAGCCCCCTGGACAGGGGACGTTCCCAAGCTTTCTTT,CASSPLDRGRSQAFF
TRBJ1-4,TRBV18,NA,NA,17,TGTGCCAGCTCGCCGTCCTTAGGCCCTTCAACTAATGAAAAACTGTTTTTT,CASSPSLGPSTNEKLFF
TRBJ2-5,TRBV6-4,NA,NA,17,TGTGCCAGCAGTGACTCGAGTCAAGATGACATCCAAGAGACCCAGTACTTC,CASSDSSQDDIQETQYF
TRBJ1-2,TRBV15,few,NA,16,TGTGCCACCAGCAGAGACGACACAAGGGGGAAGTATGGCTACACCTTC,CATSRDDTRGKYGYTF
TRBJ2-3,TRBV27,NA,NA,14,TGTGCCAGCAGTTTAAGGCCTAGCACAGATACGCAGTATTTT,CASSLRPSTDTQYF
TRBJ1-6,TRBV7-3,NA,TRBD1,15,TGTGCCAGCAGCTTGGCGACAGGGTCTAATTCACCCCTCCACTTT,CASSLATGSNSPLHF
TRBJ1-6,TRBV5-1,once,NA,15,TGCGCCAGCAGCTTGTTGTCCGGGGGGGATTCACCCCTCCACTTT,CASSLLSGGDSPLHF
TRBJ2-7,TRBV7-4,NA,TRBD2,15,TGTGCCAGCAGCTTAGGGCTAGCGGGGGGCTACGAGCAGTACTTC,CASSLGLAGGYEQYF
TRBJ2-1,TRBV7-9,NA,TRBD2,18,TGTGCCAGCAGCCCCGCCGGGGCGGGAGTTGCATCCTACAATGAGCAGTTCTTC,CASSPAGAGVASYNEQFF
TRBJ2-3,TRBV30,NA,NA,13,TGTGCCTGGAGTGTACCAAGCACAGATACGCAGTATTTT,CAWSVPSTDTQYF
TRBJ1-2,TRBV11-2,NA,NA,11,TGTGCCAGCAGCCCAGGGATAGGCTACACCTTC,CASSPGIGYTF
TRBJ2-7,TRBV25-1,once,NA,14,TGTGCCAGCAGCGGCGAGGGGAGGTCGTACGAGCAGTACTTC,CASSGEGRSYEQYF
TRBJ1-1,TRBV12-5,NA,NA,11,TGTGCTAGTGGTCGGGACACTGAAGCTTTCTTT,CASGRDTEAFF
TRBJ1-1,TRBV11-3,few,NA,13,TGTGCCAGCAGCTTTTCACCCAACACTGAAGCTTTCTTT,CASSFSPNTEAFF
TRBJ1-1,TRBV7-6,NA,NA,12,TGTGCCAGCAGCTCCCAGGGCACTGAAGCTTTCTTT,CASSSQGTEAFF
TRBJ1-5,TRBV6-1,NA,TRBD1,15,TGTGCCAGCAGGGGGGACAGGAGTCGCAATCAGCCCCAGCATTTT,CASRGDRSRNQPQHF
TRBJ1-1,TRBV7-2,NA,NA,14,TGTGCCAGCAGCTTAGGAGGACATAACACTGAAGCTTTCTTT,CASSLGGHNTEAFF
TRBJ1-2,TRBV18,NA,NA,14,TGTGCCAGCTCACCTGCGGGGCAAAACTATGGCTACACCTTC,CASSPAGQNYGYTF
TRBJ2-7,TRBV6-5,NA,NA,14,TGTGCCAGCAGTTACTCGAGGGGTGCGGGCGAGCAGTACTTC,CASSYSRGAGEQYF
TRBJ1-6,TRBV28,NA,TRBD1,16,TGTGCCAGCAGGTCACCGACAGGGAGGAAGAATTCACCCCTCCACTTT,CASRSPTGRKNSPLHF
TRBJ1-4,TRBV9,NA,NA,18,TGTGCCAGCAGCGTGGACTGGAATACCCCCAGGGGTGATGAAAAACTGTTTTTT,CASSVDWNTPRGDEKLFF
TRBJ2-7,TRBV5-1,NA,TRBD2,15,TGCGCCAGCAGCGTGGTCGGCGGGGGGGCTTACGAGCAGTACTTC,CASSVVGGGAYEQYF
TRBJ1-5,TRBV10-1,NA,NA,13,TGCGCCAGCAGTAACCAGTACAATCAGCCCCAGCATTTT,CASSNQYNQPQHF
TRBJ1-2,TRBV6-1,NA,NA,12,TGTGCCAGCGGCTTCCGGGCAGGGAGCTACACCTTC,CASGFRAGSYTF
TRBJ2-5,TRBV5-4,NA,NA,13,TGTGCCAGCAGCTCGAAGGGGGTAGAGACCCAGTACTTC,CASSSKGVETQYF
TRBJ2-3,TRBV19,once,NA,16,TGTGCCAGTACCAGAAACGACGGCTACAGCACAGATACGCAGTATTTT,CASTRNDGYSTDTQYF
TRBJ1-6,TRBV6-1,NA,NA,16,TGTGCCAGCACTGACACTTTGAGCTCCTATAATTCACCCCTCCACTTT,CASTDTLSSYNSPLHF